This T cell receptor (gamma chain) appears in the sequencing data of a study of gamma delta lymphoproliferative disorders and STAT genes. PBMCs from patients and controls supplied the genomic DNA for sequencing. TCRdb re-called the multiplex PCR reads using CATT. This sample has around 2,500 gamma-chain clones; around 19% occur once, and the top ten carry roughly three fifths. This CDR3 has 13 residues. Germline loops: CDR1 VENAVY, CDR2 YDSYNSRV. With V trimmed by 0 bases and J by 9 bases, 8 bases remained unmatched. This chain uses TRGV8 with TRGJ1 or TRGJ2. Since TCRdb gives no J gene, matching the DNA to germline was used here to assign it. Sequencing used blood. This TCR was sampled from a human donor with gamma-delta T-cell large granular lymphocyte leukemia. In DNA form, the CDR3 reads TGTGCCACCTGGGATAGGCCCCCAGGTAAGAAACTCTTT. It encodes CATWDRPPGKKLF.